This passage covers 16 T cell receptor beta chains from one sample sequenced in a study of identical twins. Via MiXCR, TCRdb re-called the 5' RACE reads, giving one row per CDR3 protein. Found here are approximately 620,000 distinct CDR3 sequences, 8.5% to 9% of them singletons; the top ten hold roughly 0.97%. A further study also used this sample, focusing on yellow fever vaccine responses in identical twins.

The sequenced sample consisted of PBMCs. These receptor sequences come from a woman younger than 35 in good health.

This chain uses TRBV28 with TRBJ2-4; 7 nucleotides match TRBD2. Germline V gene sequence: CDR1 MDHEN, CDR2 SYDVKM. Trimming removed 6 bases from V and 0 bases from J; junction bases left unmatched: 8. There are 16 residues in the CDR3. CDR3 coding DNA: TGTGCCAGCAGCGGAGGGACTACCGAAGCCAAAAACATTCAGTACTTC. Protein product: CASSGGTTEAKNIQYF.

In this sample, this clonotype turned up a few times. This chain joins TRBV6-2 or TRBV6-3 and TRBJ2-7; 10 bases map to TRBD2. CDR3 size: 15 residues. With V trimmed by 8 bases and J by 2 bases, 9 bases remained unmatched. CDR1 and CDR2 from the germline V gene are MNHEY and SVGEGT. CDR3 bases: TGTGCCAGCGGGACGACTAGCGGGCCTCCCTACGAGCAGTACTTC. It codes for CASGTTSGPPYEQYF.

The J gene is TRBJ2-3, the V gene TRBV29-1, with D unresolved. V was shortened by 4 bases and J by 9 bases, with 14 bases between the two germline ends. This CDR3 comprises 12 residues. CDR1 is SQVTM, CDR2 ANQGSEA, per germline. This CDR3 reads CSVVVGLPTQYF. The CDR3, as DNA: TGCAGCGTTGTTGTGGGCCTGCCGACGCAGTATTTT.

This clonotype is a singleton in its sample. The chain is built from TRBV10-2 and TRBJ2-1, with D possibly matching TRBD2 (6 bases). The length of the CDR3 is 13 residues. Germline-derived CDR1 and CDR2 are WSHSY and SAAADI. V lost 3 bases and J 4 bases, leaving 7 bases between the germline ends. DNA of the CDR3: TGCGCCAGCAGTGAACTAGCTTACAATGAGCAGTTCTTC. This encodes CASSELAYNEQFF.

This clonotype appeared a few times. This chain connects TRBV20-1 to TRBJ2-5; 7 positions match TRBD2. Per germline, CDR1 DFQATT and CDR2 SNEGSKA (reference sequence). After removal of 7 bases from V and 2 bases from J, the junction contained 7 bases not matched to a gene. The CDR3 extends over 13 amino acids. CDR3 region: CSETKRGQETQYF. The CDR3 DNA sequence: TGCAGTGAAACGAAGCGGGGACAAGAGACCCAGTACTTC.

The CDR3 is CASSLEGRYSNEQFF. The DNA for the CDR3 is TGTGCCAGCAGTTTAGAGGGGAGATACAGCAATGAGCAGTTCTTC. The chain combines TRBV27 with TRBJ2-1; D might be TRBD1 or TRBD2, each matching 5 bases. Trimming removed 2 bases from V and 6 bases from J, with 14 bases in between. The CDR3 extends over 15 amino acids. The germline V gene encodes CDR1 MNHEY and CDR2 SMNVEV (reference sequence).

The rearrangement links TRBV3-1 to TRBJ2-2; 9 bases agree with TRBD2. The V and J ends lost 0 bases and 7 bases, in that order; junction bases with no gene match: 0. Germline loops: CDR1 LGHDT, CDR2 YNNKEL (reference sequence). There are 14 residues in the CDR3. Written as DNA, the CDR3 is TGTGCCAGCAGCCAAGAAGCGGGGGGCGGGGAGCTGTTTTTT. This encodes CASSQEAGGGELFF.

The rearrangement links TRBV5-1 to TRBJ2-1; D gene unclear. The V and J ends lost 1 base and 9 bases respectively, with 14 bases between them. Germline CDR1 reads SGHRS; CDR2 reads YFSETQ. This CDR3 is built from 14 residues. The CDR3 DNA sequence: TGCGCCAGCAGCTTGCTCGTTCCCCCTCTTGAGCAGTTCTTC. This gives the protein CASSLLVPPLEQFF.

The V call is TRBV11-3, the J call TRBJ2-1; TRBD2 aligns across 14 bases. With 5 bases clipped from V and 8 bases from J, the junction kept 11 bases outside the gene matches. From germline, CDR1 is SGHNT and CDR2 YENEEA. This CDR3 is 17 amino acids long. For the CDR3, the DNA is TGTGCCAGCAGCCACGAGACCGGGACTAGCGGGAGAGATGAGCAGTTCTTC. Its protein is CASSHETGTSGRDEQFF.

This clonotype was found a few times. The CDR3 DNA follows: TGTGCCAGCACCCTCAAAGGGGGGCTTAACACCGGGGAGCTGTTTTTT. Its protein product is CASTLKGGLNTGELFF. The V and J genes are TRBV6-2 or TRBV6-3 and TRBJ2-2; D is possibly TRBD1 or TRBD2 (6 bases each). V gave up 7 bases and J gave up 2 bases, with 17 bases separating them. This CDR3 spans 16 amino acids. Germline V gene sequence: CDR1 MNHEY, CDR2 SVGEGT.

The V and J genes are TRBV20-1 and TRBJ2-3; 12 bases are a match to TRBD2. CDR1 DFQATT and CDR2 SNEGSKA come from the germline V gene (reference sequence). The CDR3 loop spans 15 amino acids. The V segment lost 3 bases and the J segment 5 bases; nucleotides outside the gene matches: 6. The CDR3 DNA follows: TGCAGTGCTAGGCCCCCACTAGCGGGGGGAGATACGCAGTATTTT. This translates into CSARPPLAGGDTQYF.

Remarks on this clonotype: The junction differs from germline at one of its ends, possibly a read error. The V and J genes are TRBV3-1 and TRBJ2-7, with 9 bases aligning to TRBD1. CDR3 length: 18 amino acids. The germline V gene has CDR1 LGHDT and CDR2 YNNKEL (reference sequence). CDR3 nucleotide sequence: TGTGCCAGCAGTCAAGAAAGGCTATGGACAGGGGATGTCTACGAGCAGTACTTC. Translated, it gives CASSQERLWTGDVYEQYF.

This clonotype was detected a few times. The V call is TRBV6-2 or TRBV6-3, the J call TRBJ2-7; no firm D call. CDR3 size: 15 residues. The V gene's germline CDR1 is MNHEY and CDR2 SVGEGT. V was trimmed by 2 bases and J by 2 bases, leaving 13 bases between them. The DNA for the CDR3 is TGTGCCAGCAGTTACCTCGTGGCCGTAACCTACGAGCAGTACTTC. It specifies CASSYLVAVTYEQYF.

V and J are TRBV14 and TRBJ2-2; D unclear. Germline assignment: CDR1 SGHDN and CDR2 FVKESK. This CDR3 is built from 13 residues. V was shortened by 3 bases and J by 6 bases, with 8 bases between the two germline ends. The CDR3 loop reads CASSQADPGELFF. CDR3 sequence (DNA): TGTGCCAGCAGCCAGGCAGATCCCGGGGAGCTGTTTTTT. Drawing the rest from reference TRBV14 and TRBJ2-2, the complete variable domain is EAGVTQFPSHSVIEKGQTVTLRCDPISGHDNLYWYRRVMGKEIKFLLHFVKESKQDESGMPNNRFLAERTGGTYSTLKVQPAELEDSGVYFCASSQADPGELFFGEGSRLTVL.

CDR3 DNA: TGTGCCAGCATGTCGGGGGGCCTCCACAATGAGCAGTTCTTC. This sequence encodes CASMSGGLHNEQFF. The V gene is TRBV14, the J gene TRBJ2-1; D may be TRBD2 (7 bases). From germline, CDR1 is SGHDN and CDR2 FVKESK. Trimming took off 7 bases at V and 5 bases at J, with 15 bases between the two ends. This CDR3 comprises 14 residues. Complete variable domain (other parts from reference TRBV14 and TRBJ2-1): EAGVTQFPSHSVIEKGQTVTLRCDPISGHDNLYWYRRVMGKEIKFLLHFVKESKQDESGMPNNRFLAERTGGTYSTLKVQPAELEDSGVYFCASMSGGLHNEQFFGPGTRLTVL.

The chain couples TRBV28 to TRBJ2-7, with 8 bases lining up with TRBD1. From germline, CDR1 is MDHEN and CDR2 SYDVKM. Trimming took 4 bases from V and 2 from J; bases not matched to a gene: 4. The CDR3 runs to 14 residues. In nucleotides, the CDR3 is TGTGCCAGCAGTTGGGCAGGGGGCGCCTACGAGCAGTACTTC. This codes for CASSWAGGAYEQYF.